This T cell receptor (beta chain) was captured by sequencing in a study of CD8 T cells in Susac syndrome. Germline-derived CDR1 and CDR2 are SNHLY and FYNNEI. This CDR3 has 13 amino acids. Between the trimmed V and J ends, which lost 8 bases and 6 bases, there was a span of 16 bases. Blood CD8+ and CD4+ T cells underwent high-throughput TCR beta sequencing. RNA was extracted with the RNeasy kit, and a quantity of about 0.45 to 1 ug was reverse transcribed using random hexamers. TCRdb itself ran the immunoSEQ multiplex PCR reads through MiXCR, one entry per CDR3 protein. The data show roughly 180,000 distinct CDR3 sequences, with just under 95% seen just once and 0.1% held by the top ten.

This TCR derives from a human donor in good health. The sequenced sample consisted of CD4+ T cells from PBMCs. This rearrangement joins TRBV2 to TRBJ2-5; unclear D gene. CDR3 sequence: CASGRDGPKTQYF. CDR3 bases: TGTGCCAGCGGAAGAGACGGCCCCAAGACCCAGTACTTC. Full variable domain (outside the CDR3, taken from reference TRBV2 and TRBJ2-5): EPEVTQTPSHQVTQMGQEVILRCVPISNHLYFYWYRQILGQKVEFLVSFYNNEISEKSEIFDDQFSVERPDGSNFTLKIRSTKLEDSAMYFCASGRDGPKTQYFGPGTRLLVL.